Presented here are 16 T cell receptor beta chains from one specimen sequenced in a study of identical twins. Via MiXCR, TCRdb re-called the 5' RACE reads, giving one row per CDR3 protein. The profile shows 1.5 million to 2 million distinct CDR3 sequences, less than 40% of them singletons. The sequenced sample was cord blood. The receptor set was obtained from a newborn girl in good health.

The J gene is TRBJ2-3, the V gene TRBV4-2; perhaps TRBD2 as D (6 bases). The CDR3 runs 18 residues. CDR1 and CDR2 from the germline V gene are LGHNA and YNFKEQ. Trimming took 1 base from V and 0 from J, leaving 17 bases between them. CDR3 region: CASSQVLGAGISTDTQYF. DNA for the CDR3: TGTGCCAGCAGCCAAGTTTTGGGAGCGGGTATTAGCACAGATACGCAGTATTTT.

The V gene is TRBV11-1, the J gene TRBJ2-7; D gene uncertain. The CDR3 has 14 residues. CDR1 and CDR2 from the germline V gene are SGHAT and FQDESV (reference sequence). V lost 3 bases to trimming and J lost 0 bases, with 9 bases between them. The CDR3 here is CASSFGVVSYEQYF. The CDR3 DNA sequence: TGTGCCAGCAGCTTTGGTGTAGTCTCCTACGAGCAGTACTTC.

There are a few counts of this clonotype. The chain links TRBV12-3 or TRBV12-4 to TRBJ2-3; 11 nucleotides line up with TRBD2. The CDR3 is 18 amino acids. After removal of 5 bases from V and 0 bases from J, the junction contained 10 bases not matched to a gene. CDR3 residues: CASSPRLAGFPSTDTQYF. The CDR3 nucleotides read TGTGCCAGCAGTCCCCGACTAGCGGGGTTTCCTAGCACAGATACGCAGTATTTT.

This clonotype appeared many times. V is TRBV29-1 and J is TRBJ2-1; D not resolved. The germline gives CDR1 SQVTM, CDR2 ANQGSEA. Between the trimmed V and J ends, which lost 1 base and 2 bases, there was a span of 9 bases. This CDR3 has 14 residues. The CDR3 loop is CSVEGPLTYNEQFF. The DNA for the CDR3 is TGCAGCGTTGAAGGACCCTTAACCTACAATGAGCAGTTCTTC.

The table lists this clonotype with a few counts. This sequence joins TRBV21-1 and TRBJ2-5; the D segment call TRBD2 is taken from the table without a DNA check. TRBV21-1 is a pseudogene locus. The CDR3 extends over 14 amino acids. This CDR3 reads CASSKEGGEETQYF. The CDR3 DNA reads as TGTGCCAGCAGCAAGGAAGGCGGGGAAGAGACCCAGTACTTC.

Written as DNA, the CDR3 is TGTGCCAGCAGTTACACGGAGCCAAAACTGTTTTTT. Its translation is CASSYTEPKLFF. V is TRBV6-2 or TRBV6-3 and J is TRBJ1-4; D call uncertain. The V and J ends lost 2 bases and 10 bases respectively, with 8 bases between them. From germline, CDR1 is MNHEY and CDR2 SVGEGT. The CDR3 has 12 residues.

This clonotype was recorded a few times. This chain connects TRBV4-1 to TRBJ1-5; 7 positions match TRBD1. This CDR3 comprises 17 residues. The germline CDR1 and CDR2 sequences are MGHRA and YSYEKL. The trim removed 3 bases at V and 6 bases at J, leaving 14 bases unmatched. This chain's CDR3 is CASSHRGGPMHGQPQHF. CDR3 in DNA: TGCGCCAGCAGCCACCGAGGGGGCCCAATGCATGGTCAGCCCCAGCATTTT.

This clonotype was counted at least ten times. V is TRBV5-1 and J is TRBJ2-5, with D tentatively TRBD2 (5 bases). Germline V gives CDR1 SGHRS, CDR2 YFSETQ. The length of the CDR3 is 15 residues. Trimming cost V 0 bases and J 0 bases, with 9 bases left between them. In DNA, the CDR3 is TGCGCCAGCAGCTTGGCGGGAACGTACCAAGAGACCCAGTACTTC. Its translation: CASSLAGTYQETQYF.

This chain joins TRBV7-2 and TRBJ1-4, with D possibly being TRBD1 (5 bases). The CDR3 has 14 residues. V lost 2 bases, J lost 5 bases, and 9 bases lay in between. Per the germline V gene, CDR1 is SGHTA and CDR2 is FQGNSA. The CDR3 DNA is TGTGCCAGCAGCTTAAGGACACAAAATGAAAAACTGTTTTTT. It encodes CASSLRTQNEKLFF. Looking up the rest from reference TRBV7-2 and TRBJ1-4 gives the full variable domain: GAGVSQSPSNKVTEKGKDVELRCDPISGHTALYWYRQSLGQGLEFLIYFQGNSAPDKSGLPSDRFSAERTGGSVSTLTIQRTQQEDSAVYLCASSLRTQNEKLFFGSGTQLSVL.

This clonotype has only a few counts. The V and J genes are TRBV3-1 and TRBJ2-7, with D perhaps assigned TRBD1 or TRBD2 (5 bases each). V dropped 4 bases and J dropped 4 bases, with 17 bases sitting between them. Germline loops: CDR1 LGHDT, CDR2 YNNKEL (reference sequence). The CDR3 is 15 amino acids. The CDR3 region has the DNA TGTGCCAGCAGCCGGAATCGGGACCCGGTATACGAGCAGTACTTC. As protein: CASSRNRDPVYEQYF.

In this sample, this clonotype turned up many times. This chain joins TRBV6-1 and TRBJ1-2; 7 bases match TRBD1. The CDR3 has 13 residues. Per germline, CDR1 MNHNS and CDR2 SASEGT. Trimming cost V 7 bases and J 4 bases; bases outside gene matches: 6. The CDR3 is CASIRQGAYGYTF. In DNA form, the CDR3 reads TGTGCCAGCATTCGACAGGGCGCCTATGGCTACACCTTC.

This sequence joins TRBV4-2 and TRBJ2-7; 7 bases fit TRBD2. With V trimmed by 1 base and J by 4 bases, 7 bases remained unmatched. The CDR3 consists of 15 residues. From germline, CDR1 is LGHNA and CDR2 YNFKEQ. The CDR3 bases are TGTGCCAGCAGCCAAGGAGCGGGGCTTATATACGAGCAGTACTTC. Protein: CASSQGAGLIYEQYF.

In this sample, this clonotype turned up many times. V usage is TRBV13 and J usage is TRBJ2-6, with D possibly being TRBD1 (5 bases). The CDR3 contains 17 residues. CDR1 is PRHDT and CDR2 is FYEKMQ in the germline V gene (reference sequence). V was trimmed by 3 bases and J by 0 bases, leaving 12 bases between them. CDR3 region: CASSFGVQVSGANVLTF. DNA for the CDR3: TGTGCCAGCAGCTTTGGGGTACAGGTCTCTGGGGCCAACGTCCTGACTTTC.

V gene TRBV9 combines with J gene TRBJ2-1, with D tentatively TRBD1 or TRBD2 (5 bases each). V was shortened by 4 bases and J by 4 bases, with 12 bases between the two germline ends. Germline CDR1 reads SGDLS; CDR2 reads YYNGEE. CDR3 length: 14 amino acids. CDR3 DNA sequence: TGTGCCAGCAGCTCCCAGGGACGTTACAATGAGCAGTTCTTC. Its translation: CASSSQGRYNEQFF. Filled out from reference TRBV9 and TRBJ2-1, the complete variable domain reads DSGVTQTPKHLITATGQRVTLRCSPRSGDLSVYWYQQSLDQGLQFLIQYYNGEERAKGNILERFSAQQFPDLHSELNLSSLELGDSALYFCASSSQGRYNEQFFGPGTRLTVL.

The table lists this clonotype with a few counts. The CDR3 region has the DNA TGTGCCACCTTGACAACTAACTATGGCTACACCTTC. The encoded protein is CATLTTNYGYTF. This chain links TRBV28 with TRBJ1-2; D gene ambiguous. Germline CDR1 is MDHEN and CDR2 is SYDVKM. This CDR3 has 12 residues. The V end lost 10 bases, the J end lost 0 bases, and 9 bases lay between the germline ends.

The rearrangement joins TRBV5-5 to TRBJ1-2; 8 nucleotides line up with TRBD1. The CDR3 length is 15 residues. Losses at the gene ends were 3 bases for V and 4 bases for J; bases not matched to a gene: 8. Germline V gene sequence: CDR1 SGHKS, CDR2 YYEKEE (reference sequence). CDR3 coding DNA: TGTGCCAGCAGCTCCGGGGGACAGGAAGGCTATGGCTACACCTTC. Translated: CASSSGGQEGYGYTF. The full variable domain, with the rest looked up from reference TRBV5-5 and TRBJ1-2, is DAGVTQSPTHLIKTRGQQVTLRCSPISGHKSVSWYQQVLGQGPQFIFQYYEKEERGRGNFPDRFSARQFPNYSSELNVNALLLGDSALYLCASSSGGQEGYGYTFGSGTRLTVV.